This is a list of T cell receptor beta chains from one sample in a study of yellow fever vaccine responses in identical twins. TCRdb independently ran MiXCR on the RT-PCR reads; one entry per CDR3 protein. This table holds about 16,000 distinct CDR3 sequences, 80% to 85% found once. This specimen consisted of T cells from blood (PBMCs), unsorted or a sorted subset (not recorded which), obtained before or after yellow fever vaccination (not recorded which). These receptors came from a woman under 30 who received the yellow fever vaccine. Each CDR3 is given with its conserved first and last residue. The order of the fields is clone size, D gene, J gene, V gene, CDR3 DNA, CDR3 protein. A D gene is named only where the DNA matches it firmly. Some rows mark clone size as missing; the rest say once, few, many or name a class of expanded clone.

NA | NA | TRBJ2-2 | TRBV29-1 | TGCAGCGCGATGAGCGGGGAGCTGTTTTTT | CSAMSGELFF
NA | NA | TRBJ2-1 | TRBV28 | TGTGCCAGCAGTTTAAGGAGTAGGTCGTATAATGAGCAGTTCTTC | CASSLRSRSYNEQFF
NA | TRBD1 | TRBJ1-1 | TRBV29-1 | TGCAGCGTATTTAGGACAGGGATTGCTGAAGCTTTCTTT | CSVFRTGIAEAFF
once | NA | TRBJ1-1 | TRBV10-3 | TGTGCCACTGGATCTACCGGTGGAACCATGAACACTGAAGCTTTCTTT | CATGSTGGTMNTEAFF
NA | TRBD2 | TRBJ2-2 | TRBV7-1 | TGTGCCAGCAGCTCACAAAAAAGGACTAGCCCTTCGGGCACCGGGGAGCTGTTTTTT | CASSSQKRTSPSGTGELFF
NA | NA | TRBJ1-4 | TRBV11-1 | TGTGCCAGCACGCTTGTCCGGGGAGGCGAGAAACTGTTTTTT | CASTLVRGGEKLFF
NA | NA | TRBJ2-2 | TRBV11-2 | TGTGCCAGCAGCCCCAGGGGGGTCACCGGGGAGCTGTTTTTT | CASSPRGVTGELFF
NA | TRBD2 | TRBJ2-1 | TRBV29-1 | TGCAGCGTTGGGACTAGCTACAATGAGCAGTTCTTC | CSVGTSYNEQFF
NA | TRBD1 | TRBJ2-7 | TRBV29-1 | TGCAGCGTTGAATCTTTATCCGGGACAGGGTCGGCCTACGAGCAGTACTTC | CSVESLSGTGSAYEQYF
NA | NA | TRBJ1-3 | TRBV28 | TGTGCCAGCAGCCGCGCTGTCGGTCCTGGCTCTGGAAACACCATATATTTT | CASSRAVGPGSGNTIYF
NA | TRBD1 | TRBJ2-7 | TRBV18 | TGTGCCAGCTCACCACCTTGGGACAGGGTACACGAGCAGTACTTC | CASSPPWDRVHEQYF
NA | TRBD2 | TRBJ2-7 | TRBV4-3 | TGCGCCAGCAGCCAAAAAGCGGGAGGTGTTGGGATCTACGAGCAGTACTTC | CASSQKAGGVGIYEQYF
NA | NA | TRBJ2-7 | TRBV15 | TGTGCCACCTCTCCCGGGACTGGAAACTACGAGCAGTACTTC | CATSPGTGNYEQYF
NA | TRBD1 | TRBJ1-5 | TRBV10-1 | TGCGCCAGCAGTGAGCCCCGGGACAGCGACTTCAGAAGCAATCAGCCCCAGCATTTT | CASSEPRDSDFRSNQPQHF
NA | TRBD1 | TRBJ2-1 | TRBV11-2 | TGTGCCAGCAGGCCGACCGGGACAGTCAACAATGAGCAGTTCTTC | CASRPTGTVNNEQFF
NA | TRBD2 | TRBJ2-1 | TRBV7-9 | TGTGCCAGCAGCCCAGGCGGCTCTAGCGGGAGTTATGAGCAGTTCTTC | CASSPGGSSGSYEQFF
once | NA | TRBJ2-3 | TRBV2 | TGTGCCAGCATACACCGAACAGATACGCAGTATTTT | CASIHRTDTQYF
NA | NA | TRBJ2-7 | TRBV30 | TGTGCCTTGATCGACAGACAAAATACCTACGAGCAGTACTTC | CALIDRQNTYEQYF
once | NA | TRBJ1-2 | TRBV15 | TGTGCCACCAGCAGAGAGCAGCGTGACTATGGCTACACCTTC | CATSREQRDYGYTF
NA | NA | TRBJ1-2 | TRBV15 | TGTGCCACCAGCAGAGAGGAGGGCTATGGCTACACCTTC | CATSREEGYGYTF
NA | NA | TRBJ2-1 | TRBV11-3 | TGTGCCAGCAGCGTCAGCGCTAGGAATGAGCAGTTCTTC | CASSVSARNEQFF
once | NA | TRBJ2-3 | TRBV29-1 | TGCAGCCAGCTAAGGACAGACACAGATACGCAGTATTTT | CSQLRTDTDTQYF
NA | NA | TRBJ2-7 | TRBV2 | TGTGCCAGCAGTGCGGGCGGGGTAGGCTACGAGCAGTACTTC | CASSAGGVGYEQYF
NA | NA | TRBJ2-1 | TRBV6-4 | TGTGCCAGCAGTGACTCCGGACAGCCTTCCAATGAGCAGTTCTTC | CASSDSGQPSNEQFF
NA | TRBD1 | TRBJ2-7 | TRBV7-6 | TGTGCCAGCAGCTTAGGGGTCGACAGGGTGGTAACCTACGAGCAGTACTTC | CASSLGVDRVVTYEQYF
NA | TRBD2 | TRBJ2-1 | TRBV7-9 | TGTGCCGGGACTAGCGGGAACAATGAGCAGTTCTTC | CAGTSGNNEQFF
few | TRBD1 | TRBJ2-3 | TRBV29-1 | TGCAGCGTTGAGGGACAGCTCTCTAGCACAGATACGCAGTATTTT | CSVEGQLSSTDTQYF
once | TRBD1 | TRBJ2-1 | TRBV7-1 | TGTGCCAGCAGCATCCGACAGGGCCTATCCTACAATGAGCAGTTCTTC | CASSIRQGLSYNEQFF
NA | NA | TRBJ2-1 | TRBV29-1 | TGCAGCGTTACGATCGGCAGCTCCTACAATGAGCAGTTCTTC | CSVTIGSSYNEQFF
NA | TRBD1 | TRBJ1-5 | TRBV6-1 | TGTGCCAGCGGGAGGTCAGGACAGGGACTTTTACAGCCCCAGCATTTT | CASGRSGQGLLQPQHF
NA | NA | TRBJ2-7 | TRBV12-3/TRBV12-4 | TGTGCCAGCAGTTTGCGACTACTCTCCTACGAGCAGTACTTC | CASSLRLLSYEQYF
NA | TRBD2 | TRBJ2-1 | TRBV20-1 | TGCAGTGCTAGAGATCTGGCTAGCGGCTACAATGAGCAGTTCTTC | CSARDLASGYNEQFF
NA | TRBD2 | TRBJ2-3 | TRBV4-3 | TGCGCCAGCAGCTCCGCGGGAGTAGCAGATACGCAGTATTTT | CASSSAGVADTQYF
NA | NA | TRBJ1-1 | TRBV4-1 | TGCGCCAGCAGCCGAGCCGGGACGGCGGACACTGAAGCTTTCTTT | CASSRAGTADTEAFF
NA | TRBD1 | TRBJ2-1 | TRBV11-2 | TGTGCCAGCTCCGCCCGGGACAGGGCCTACAATGAGCAGTTCTTC | CASSARDRAYNEQFF
NA | TRBD1 | TRBJ1-6 | TRBV28 | TGTGCCAGCAGTTTTCTCGACAGGGTGAATTCACCCCTCCACTTT | CASSFLDRVNSPLHF
NA | NA | TRBJ2-1 | TRBV4-1 | TGCGCCAGCAGCCAAGGTCCTAGCGAGAACAATGAGCAGTTCTTC | CASSQGPSENNEQFF
NA | NA | TRBJ2-7 | TRBV27 | TGTGCCAGCAGGGGCAGGATCACCTACGAGCAGTACTTC | CASRGRITYEQYF
NA | TRBD1 | TRBJ2-7 | TRBV5-1 | TGCGCCAGCAGCGAGGACAGGGGGCTAAGTTTTGGGCAGTACTTC | CASSEDRGLSFGQYF
NA | NA | TRBJ2-3 | TRBV29-1 | TGCAGCGTTGGCCACAATTCCAGAGATACGCAGTATTTT | CSVGHNSRDTQYF
NA | TRBD2 | TRBJ2-1 | TRBV2 | TGTGCCAGGGTTAGCGGGGGGGATTACAATGAGCAGTTCTTC | CARVSGGDYNEQFF
few | TRBD1 | TRBJ2-7 | TRBV27 | TGTGCCAGCAGTACACGGGACAGCTACGAGCAGTACTTC | CASSTRDSYEQYF
NA | NA | TRBJ2-7 | TRBV7-9 | TGTGCCAGCAGCTCCTCGCGCGAGCAGTACTTC | CASSSSREQYF
NA | TRBD1 | TRBJ2-4 | TRBV13 | TGTGCCAGCAGCCCGAGGACAGGGAAAAACATTCAGTACTTC | CASSPRTGKNIQYF
NA | NA | TRBJ1-1 | TRBV30 | TGTGCCTGGAGTGTACCGGCGGCTCGGGCTTTCTTT | CAWSVPAARAFF
NA | TRBD1 | TRBJ2-7 | TRBV11-2 | TGTGCCAGCAGCGCCCAAACCGGGACAGCATCCTACGAGCAGTACTTC | CASSAQTGTASYEQYF
NA | NA | TRBJ2-7 | TRBV29-1 | TGCAGCGTTCGCCAGGGGGGATCCTACGAGCAGTACTTC | CSVRQGGSYEQYF
NA | TRBD2 | TRBJ2-2 | TRBV11-3 | TGTGCCAGCAGCTTAAAACTAGCGACCGGGGAGCTGTTTTTT | CASSLKLATGELFF